One sample yielded the 13 T cell receptor beta chains listed below, sequenced in a study of shared clonotypes between healthy human individuals. The protocol was immunoSEQ multiplex PCR, while the TCRdb copy is restricted to in-frame clones and leaves out a portion. Here the sample spans 450,000 to 500,000 clones, approximately 82% being singletons. The material sequenced was PBMCs. The receptors stem from a woman in her thirties or forties in good health. Some clones in this sample may be carry-over from other donors' samples.

The chain combines TRBV18 with TRBJ2-2, with TRBD1 matching over 10 bases. With V trimmed by 3 bases and J by 3 bases, 4 bases remained unmatched. There are 16 residues in the CDR3. Germline CDR1 reads KGHSH; CDR2 reads LQKENI. The chain's CDR3 is CASSPPTGGDTGELFF. The CDR3 DNA sequence: TGTGCCAGCTCACCCCCGACAGGGGGCGACACCGGGGAGCTGTTTTTT.

The chain has TRBV10-3 and TRBJ2-2, with 7 bases lining up with TRBD1. V lost 0 bases and J lost 0; bases outside the gene matches: 4. CDR1 is ENHRY, CDR2 SYGVKD, per germline. The CDR3 consists of 17 residues. CDR3 sequence reads: CAISESMGTANTGELFF. CDR3 DNA sequence: TGTGCCATCAGTGAGTCGATGGGGACAGCGAACACCGGGGAGCTGTTTTTT.

The rearrangement links TRBV4-3 to TRBJ2-2; 8 bases map to TRBD2. Germline V lookup: CDR1 LGHNA, CDR2 YSLEER. J lost 3 bases, V lost 2 bases, and 5 bases had no gene match. The CDR3 runs 16 residues. The CDR3 loop is CASSQWTGRDTGELFF. CDR3 in DNA: TGCGCCAGCAGCCAATGGACCGGGAGGGACACCGGGGAGCTGTTTTTT.

The genes are TRBV9 and TRBJ1-3, with D hard to call. CDR3 length: 13 amino acids. Germline CDR1 SGDLS, CDR2 YYNGEE. V gave up 3 bases and J gave up 0 bases, with 4 bases separating them. This CDR3 reads CASSAASGNTIYF. As DNA, the CDR3 is TGTGCCAGCAGCGCCGCCTCTGGAAACACCATATATTTT.

For this clone: A much larger clone differs by one base, so this may be a read error. The CDR3 coding sequence is TGTGCCTGGAGTGGCGCCTACGAGCAGTACTTC. Protein sequence: CAWSGAYEQYF. J is TRBJ2-7 and V is TRBV30, with D unresolved. Germline V gives CDR1 GTSNPN, CDR2 SVGIG (reference sequence). V lost 1 base and J lost 2, with 3 bases in between. CDR3 length: 11 amino acids.

The chain carries TRBV5-1 and TRBJ1-4, with D perhaps matching TRBD1 (5 bases). This CDR3 spans 14 amino acids. Germline CDR1 and CDR2: SGHRS and YFSETQ. Between the trimmed V and J ends, which lost 5 bases and 5 bases, there was a span of 13 bases. This CDR3 reads CASRPGTTNEKLFF. The DNA for the CDR3 is TGCGCCAGCAGACCCGGGACGACGAATGAAAAACTGTTTTTT.

This rearrangement joins TRBV25-1 to TRBJ1-3; 11 nucleotides match TRBD1. The V gene end was trimmed by 6 bases and the J gene end by 2 bases; junction bases not matched to a gene: 12. The length of the CDR3 is 18 residues. Germline assignment: CDR1 MGHDK and CDR2 SYGVNS. CDR3 in DNA: TGTGCCAGCAGCTACCACGCTGTGGGACAGGGGGCTGGAAACACCATATATTTT. As protein: CASSYHAVGQGAGNTIYF.

This rearrangement joins TRBV7-2 to TRBJ2-6; weak D call: TRBD1 (6 bases). V lost 1 base and J 0 bases, leaving 10 bases between the germline ends. There are 17 residues in the CDR3. The V gene's germline CDR1 is SGHTA and CDR2 FQGNSA. The CDR3 sequence: CASSLGGPGSGANVLTF. CDR3 bases: TGTGCCAGCAGCTTAGGGGGGCCCGGCTCTGGGGCCAACGTCCTGACTTTC. Full variable domain (remainder filled in from reference TRBV7-2 and TRBJ2-6): GAGVSQSPSNKVTEKGKDVELRCDPISGHTALYWYRQSLGQGLEFLIYFQGNSAPDKSGLPSDRFSAERTGGSVSTLTIQRTQQEDSAVYLCASSLGGPGSGANVLTFGAGSRLTVL.

V usage is TRBV2 and J usage is TRBJ2-3; TRBD2 matches 10 bases. The CDR3 runs to 16 residues. The J segment lost 7 bases and the V segment lost 2 bases, leaving 9 bases of the junction unmatched. Germline V gene sequence: CDR1 SNHLY, CDR2 FYNNEI. CDR3 sequence: CASSENSSGSRNTQYF. CDR3 bases: TGTGCCAGCAGTGAAAATTCTAGCGGGAGTCGAAATACGCAGTATTTT.

CDR3 loop: CASSTTGGNTGELFF. The CDR3 nucleotides read TGTGCCAGTAGTACCACAGGGGGGAACACCGGGGAGCTGTTTTTT. The rearrangement links TRBV19 to TRBJ2-2; 8 nucleotides match TRBD1. V lost 4 bases to trimming and J lost 1 base; unmatched junction nucleotides: 2. This CDR3 spans 15 amino acids. Germline CDR1 reads LNHDA; CDR2 reads SQIVND (reference sequence).

This clone appeared a single time. The chain couples TRBV28 to TRBJ2-5; 13 nucleotides align to TRBD2. TRBJ2-7 explains the end of the DNA better; the J call may be wrong. CDR1 is MDHEN and CDR2 is SYDVKM in the germline V gene. This CDR3 has 16 residues. The CDR3 DNA reads as TGTGCCAGCAGCCAGACTAGCGGGAGGCGGGCCTACGAGCAGTACTTC. It codes for CASSQTSGRRAYEQYF.

The CDR3 is CASSVGEGNYGYTF. DNA for the CDR3: TGTGCCAGCAGCGTAGGAGAGGGTAACTATGGCTACACCTTC. The chain links TRBV9 to TRBJ1-2; no definite D call. The germline V gene has CDR1 SGDLS and CDR2 YYNGEE. The CDR3 contains 14 residues. V lost 0 bases and J lost 1, with 7 bases in between.

Comments on this clone: Other nucleotide sequences from this sample produce the same CDR3. The rearrangement joins TRBV11-2 to TRBJ2-1; D unresolved. This CDR3 has 14 residues. V lost 3 bases and J lost 0, with 6 bases in between. Germline lookup yields CDR1 SGHAT and CDR2 FQNNGV. CDR3 coding DNA: TGTGCCAGCAGCTTGGGCTTCTCCTACAATGAGCAGTTCTTC. This gives the protein CASSLGFSYNEQFF.